What follows describes a single T cell receptor (beta chain). What it binds is not known. CDR3 length: 15 amino acids. The germline V gene encodes CDR1 MGHRA and CDR2 YSYEKL. J gave up 4 bases and V 0 bases, and 4 bases lay outside the gene matches. PCR primers comprised 60 Vbeta and 13 Jbeta primers. The protocol was immunoSEQ multiplex PCR, while the TCRdb copy is restricted to in-frame clones and leaves out a portion. Of some 140,000 clones in the sample, roughly 79% are singletons; the top ten hold around 2.9%. This entry is derived from a study of cytomegalovirus exposure and HLA in healthy donors. It was healthy bone marrow donors who served as donors. Study observations and caveats: Published work reported that the classifier diagnosed cytomegalovirus status with high specificity and sensitivity. Later genetic work tied a missense DCLRE1C variant to beta-chain V and J trimming. Cytomegalovirus-associated TCR beta chains were listed, numbering 164.

The source is a man aged 25-45 years in good health and CMV-seronegative. Source material: PBMCs. The rearrangement joins TRBV4-1 to TRBJ2-7; the match to TRBD1 covers 9 bases. This CDR3 reads CASSQEGTGLYEQYF. The CDR3 coding sequence is TGCGCCAGCAGCCAAGAGGGGACAGGGTTATACGAGCAGTACTTC.